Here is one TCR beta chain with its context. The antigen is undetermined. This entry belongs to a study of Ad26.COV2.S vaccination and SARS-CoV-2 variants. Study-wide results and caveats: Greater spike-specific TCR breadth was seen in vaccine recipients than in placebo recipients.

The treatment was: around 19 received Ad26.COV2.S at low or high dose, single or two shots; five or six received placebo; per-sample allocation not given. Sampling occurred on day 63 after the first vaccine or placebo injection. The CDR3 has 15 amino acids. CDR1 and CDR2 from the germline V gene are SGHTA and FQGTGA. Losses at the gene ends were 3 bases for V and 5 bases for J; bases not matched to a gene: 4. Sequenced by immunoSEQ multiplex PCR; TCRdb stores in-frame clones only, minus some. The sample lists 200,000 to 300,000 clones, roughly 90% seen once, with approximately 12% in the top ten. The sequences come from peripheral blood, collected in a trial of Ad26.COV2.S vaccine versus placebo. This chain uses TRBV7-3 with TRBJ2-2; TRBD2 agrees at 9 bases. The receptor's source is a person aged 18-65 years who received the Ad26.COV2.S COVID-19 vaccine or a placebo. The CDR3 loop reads CASSFGTSLTGELFF. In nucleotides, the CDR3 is TGTGCCAGCAGCTTTGGGACTAGCTTGACCGGGGAGCTGTTTTTT.